These T cell receptor beta chains were read from a single sample in a study of cytomegalovirus exposure and HLA in healthy donors. Assay: immunoSEQ multiplex PCR; the TCRdb copy retains only in-frame clones and omits some. The top ten hold under 5% of the sample, which has about 130,000 clones, 72% seen once. The sequenced sample was PBMCs. All receptors derive from a man aged 25 to 45 in good health and CMV-seronegative. Each CDR3 is given with its conserved first and last residue. The D gene is left open where the match is weak. Clone size is shown for a subset of rows, as once, few, many or a class of expanded clone.

length,size,D,J,V,DNA,CDR3
15,.,.,TRBJ1-2,TRBV6-6,TGTGCCAGCAGTTACTCACGAGGATCGGCGGATGGCTACACCTTC,CASSYSRGSADGYTF
16,.,.,TRBJ2-2,TRBV4-1,TGCGCCAGCAGCCAAGTCGTTGGAGGGGGCCCCGGGGAGCTGTTTTTT,CASSQVVGGGPGELFF
16,.,TRBD2,TRBJ2-1,TRBV9,TGTGCCAGCAGCGCGGGACTAGCGGCCCGCTGGAATGAGCAGTTCTTC,CASSAGLAARWNEQFF
14,.,.,TRBJ1-1,TRBV5-4,TGTGCCAGCAGCCGGGACTTTTTGAACACTGAAGCTTTCTTT,CASSRDFLNTEAFF
19,.,TRBD2,TRBJ2-3,TRBV5-1,TGCGCCAGCAGCTTGACGGGACTAGCGGGGGGCTCTAGCACAGATACGCAGTATTTT,CASSLTGLAGGSSTDTQYF
13,.,.,TRBJ1-5,TRBV5-6,TGTGCCAGCAGCCCTCAGGGTTTTCAGCCCCAGCATTTT,CASSPQGFQPQHF
15,.,.,TRBJ2-7,TRBV30,TGTGCCTGGAGTGTACTCCACGGGGGATTGTACGAGCAGTACTTC,CAWSVLHGGLYEQYF
15,.,TRBD1,TRBJ1-6,TRBV9,TGTGCCAGCAGCCCGGGACAGGGACAAAATTCACCCCTCCACTTT,CASSPGQGQNSPLHF
15,once,TRBD2,TRBJ2-1,TRBV9,TGTGCCAGCAGCGTAGTCAGCGGGGGGAGCAATGAGCAGTTCTTC,CASSVVSGGSNEQFF
16,.,.,TRBJ1-2,TRBV4-3,TGCGCCAGCAGCCAAGATCTGGGGGGGCTGGGCTATGGCTACACCTTC,CASSQDLGGLGYGYTF
13,.,TRBD1,TRBJ2-7,TRBV7-9,TGTGCCAGCAGCCGACAGGGCAGCTACGAGCAGTACTTC,CASSRQGSYEQYF
15,.,TRBD1,TRBJ1-2,TRBV2,TGTGCCAGCAGACTTTTACAGGGGGCTGAGAGTGGCTACACCTTC,CASRLLQGAESGYTF
15,.,TRBD1,TRBJ1-2,TRBV7-9,TGTGCCAGCAGCTCGACCGGGACAGGGGTGTATGGCTACACCTTC,CASSSTGTGVYGYTF
15,.,.,TRBJ1-2,TRBV28,TGTGCCAGCAGTTTAGACGCCAGGGCGGCCTATGGCTACACCTTC,CASSLDARAAYGYTF
14,.,.,TRBJ2-7,TRBV5-6,TGTGCCAGCAGCTTGACATGGAGCTCCTACGAGCAGTACTTC,CASSLTWSSYEQYF
14,.,.,TRBJ1-2,TRBV2,TGTGCCAGCAGTGAAGCCTGGACGGGAGGTGGCTACACCTTC,CASSEAWTGGGYTF
14,.,.,TRBJ1-1,TRBV5-4,TGTGCCAGCAGCTTGGGCAGGGCGAACACTGAAGCTTTCTTT,CASSLGRANTEAFF
15,.,.,TRBJ1-4,TRBV11-2,TGTGCCAGCAGCTTTTCACACACAACTAATGAAAAACTGTTTTTT,CASSFSHTTNEKLFF
14,.,TRBD2,TRBJ2-7,TRBV7-2,TGTGCCAGCACGACGCGGGCGGGGGAGTACGAGCAGTACTTC,CASTTRAGEYEQYF
14,.,TRBD1,TRBJ2-5,TRBV6-1,TGTGCCAGCAGTGAGACAGGGGGCCGCGGGACCCAGTACTTC,CASSETGGRGTQYF
15,.,.,TRBJ2-3,TRBV7-9,TGTGCCAGCAGCTTAGTAAGCCTGTTCACAGATACGCAGTATTTT,CASSLVSLFTDTQYF
14,.,.,TRBJ2-1,TRBV15,TGTGCCACCAGCAGGGCAGATTCCTACAATGAGCAGTTCTTC,CATSRADSYNEQFF
14,.,.,TRBJ2-7,TRBV19,TGTGCCAGTAGTTCGCCGGACACCCGATACGAGCAGTACTTC,CASSSPDTRYEQYF
15,.,.,TRBJ1-2,TRBV15,TGTGCCACCAGATACCTTGAGACCCCGGGGTATGGCTACACCTTC,CATRYLETPGYGYTF
14,.,.,TRBJ2-7,TRBV4-1,TGCGCCAGCAGCCAAGCCCGACAGGCTTACGAGCAGTACTTC,CASSQARQAYEQYF
11,.,.,TRBJ2-7,TRBV27,TGTGCCAGCACCAACACCTACGAGCAGTACTTC,CASTNTYEQYF
14,few,.,TRBJ1-4,TRBV7-8,TGTGCCAGCAGCCTCTGGGACTTTAATGAAAAACTGTTTTTT,CASSLWDFNEKLFF
15,few,TRBD1,TRBJ2-4,TRBV6-1,TGTGCCAGCAGTGAAACCGGGACAGGGGACAACATTCAGTACTTC,CASSETGTGDNIQYF
14,.,TRBD1,TRBJ1-2,TRBV5-1,TGCGCCAGCAGCCCCGGGACAGGGGGCGGTGGCTACACCTTC,CASSPGTGGGGYTF
15,.,.,TRBJ1-5,TRBV19,TGTGCCAGTAGTATAGTGCCAGGGGTGAATCAGCCCCAGCATTTT,CASSIVPGVNQPQHF
16,.,.,TRBJ1-2,TRBV5-4,TGTGCCAGCAGCCCCTACTTTGCGGCGGCTAACTATGGCTACACCTTC,CASSPYFAAANYGYTF
14,.,.,TRBJ1-1,TRBV6-1,TGTGCCAGCAGTGAATTTGGGGCCAACCCTGAAGCTTTCTTT,CASSEFGANPEAFF
14,.,TRBD1,TRBJ1-2,TRBV19,TGTGCCAGTAACCCCCGGGACAGTGTCTATGGCTACACCTTC,CASNPRDSVYGYTF
15,once,.,TRBJ2-4,TRBV6-5,TGTGCCAGCGGCCAGTGGGGCAAGGGCAAAAACATTCAGTACTTC,CASGQWGKGKNIQYF
13,.,TRBD1,TRBJ1-1,TRBV7-9,TGTGCCAGCAGCTTTATCGGACAGGGTGAAGCTTTCTTT,CASSFIGQGEAFF
15,.,.,TRBJ2-3,TRBV7-9,TGTGCCAGCAGCTTTGGGGACTCAGGTACAGATACGCAGTATTTT,CASSFGDSGTDTQYF
15,.,TRBD1,TRBJ1-4,TRBV7-2,TGTGCCAGCAGCTTTGACAGGGGAACTAATGAAAAACTGTTTTTT,CASSFDRGTNEKLFF
14,few,TRBD1,TRBJ1-2,TRBV10-3,TGTGCCATCAGTGTGGACAGGGGGGACTATGGCTACACCTTC,CAISVDRGDYGYTF
13,few,TRBD1,TRBJ2-7,TRBV18,TGTGCCAGCTCACCCAACAGGGGCGACGAGCAGTACTTC,CASSPNRGDEQYF
17,.,.,TRBJ1-6,TRBV4-2,TGTGCCAGCAGCCAAGATAGGTGGAGCTCCTATAATTCACCCCTCCACTTT,CASSQDRWSSYNSPLHF
17,.,.,TRBJ2-3,TRBV4-3,TGCGCCAGCAGCCACCGATGGGCCGAGGGGGGAGGGGATACGCAGTATTTT,CASSHRWAEGGGDTQYF
13,few,TRBD1,TRBJ2-7,TRBV5-1,TGCGCCAGCAGCTCTACAGGGGGCTACGAGCAGTACTTC,CASSSTGGYEQYF
17,.,TRBD1,TRBJ2-5,TRBV2,TGTGCCAGCAGTGAAGGATGGGGACAGGTTCAACAAGAGACCCAGTACTTC,CASSEGWGQVQQETQYF
13,.,.,TRBJ1-1,TRBV11-2,TGTGCCAGCAGCCCATACGGGAACACTGAAGCTTTCTTT,CASSPYGNTEAFF
15,.,.,TRBJ1-2,TRBV7-2,TGTGCCAGCAGCCTAATTTCGGTTCCTAACTATGGCTACACCTTC,CASSLISVPNYGYTF
14,.,TRBD1,TRBJ1-2,TRBV14,TGTGCCAGCAGCCATCGAGACAGGGGGTATGGCTACACCTTC,CASSHRDRGYGYTF
13,.,.,TRBJ2-5,TRBV5-1,TGCGCCAGCAGCTTGAGCCCCCAAGAGACCCAGTACTTC,CASSLSPQETQYF
14,once,.,TRBJ2-3,TRBV4-2,TGTGCCAGCAGCCAAACAGGGAGCACAGATACGCAGTATTTT,CASSQTGSTDTQYF
16,few,TRBD1,TRBJ2-7,TRBV7-8,TGTGCCAGCAGCTTAAGGACAGGGAAGGTTAACGACGAGCAGTACTTC,CASSLRTGKVNDEQYF
16,.,.,TRBJ1-6,TRBV9,TGTGCCAGCAGCGTAGGCCCGAGCTCCTATAATTCACCCCTCCACTTT,CASSVGPSSYNSPLHF
15,.,.,TRBJ2-7,TRBV7-9,TGTGCCAGCAGCTTAGGCGGGGCCCACTCCTACGAGCAGTACTTC,CASSLGGAHSYEQYF
14,few,.,TRBJ1-5,TRBV28,TGTGCCAGCAGTTTAGGCGGAGAGGTTAAGGCCCAGCATTTT,CASSLGGEVKAQHF
15,.,TRBD1,TRBJ1-2,TRBV7-9,TGTGCCAGCAGTCTGTTGGGGCAGGGGGCGAGAGGCTACACCTTC,CASSLLGQGARGYTF
15,.,.,TRBJ1-2,TRBV5-1,TGCGCCAGCAGCACCGGACTCCCCAGTGTCTATGGCTACACCTTC,CASSTGLPSVYGYTF
14,.,TRBD1,TRBJ2-7,TRBV16,TGTGCCAGCAGCCAAGGACAGGGGGCCTACGAGCAGTACTTC,CASSQGQGAYEQYF
15,.,TRBD1,TRBJ2-5,TRBV11-2,TGTGCCAGCAGCTTGTCGGGACAGGGCTTTGGGACCCAGTACTTC,CASSLSGQGFGTQYF
14,.,TRBD2,TRBJ2-7,TRBV7-9,TGTGCCAGCAGCGCGGGACTAGCTAGGGGAGAGCAGTACTTC,CASSAGLARGEQYF
15,.,.,TRBJ1-5,TRBV11-2,TGTGCCAGCAGCTTAGGGGGCAGTAGCAATCAGCCCCAGCATTTT,CASSLGGSSNQPQHF
14,.,.,TRBJ1-3,TRBV5-4,TGTGCCAGCAGCTTGGCTGGGGGGGGAAACACCATATATTTT,CASSLAGGGNTIYF
14,.,.,TRBJ1-2,TRBV7-2,TGTGCCAGCACCCAGACCCGGACAGACTATGGCTACACCTTC,CASTQTRTDYGYTF